This T cell receptor (beta chain) was found in a study of CD8+ T cells in alopecia areata. Study-level points and caveats: Greater clonality was observed in lesional scalp samples, especially alopecia totalis/universalis, versus normal scalp.

After isolation, RNA underwent reverse transcription to generate cDNA as the sequencing template. Produced via immunoSEQ multiplex PCR; TCRdb's table is partial and in-frame only. The top ten hold 5% to 7% of the sample, which has 140,000 to 150,000 clones, under 60% seen once. This clone showed up just a few times. Antigen: not known. The CDR3 length is 13 residues. The V gene lost 8 bases and the J gene lost 10 bases, with 15 bases spanning the gap. Germline lookup yields CDR1 SNHLY and CDR2 FYNNEI. This sequence was found in a human donor with alopecia areata. V is TRBV2 and J is TRBJ1-6; the D is unclear. Sequenced material: CD4+ T cells sorted from blood, taken at week 0. CDR3 sequence reads: CASERGFGSPLHF. The CDR3 nucleotides read TGTGCCAGCGAGCGGGGATTTGGGTCACCCCTCCACTTT.